This T cell receptor beta chain was captured in a study of CD8 T cells in ankylosing spondylitis. Quantitative 5'-RACE with molecular barcodes was used to make the TCR beta libraries. TCRdb reprocessed the 5' RACE reads via MiXCR and lists one record per CDR3 protein. The sample shows approximately 300,000 distinct CDR3 sequences, around 8% of them seen only once. In this sample, this clonotype turned up a few times. Its antigen is not known. Germline V gene data show CDR1 as LNHDA and CDR2 as SQIVND (reference sequence). The CDR3 loop spans 14 amino acids. V was shortened by 6 bases and J by 4 bases, with 10 bases between the two germline ends. Study results and limitations: Matched ankylosing spondylitis synovial fluid reportedly contained a significantly enriched population of disease-linked clones. The study identified a TCR beta motif of roughly eight highly homologous variants that appeared characteristic of ankylosing spondylitis blood. Past research had described some motif variants in reactive arthritis synovial fluid and blood. Clones linked to disease, bearing a CD8+ phenotype, were relatively rare in peripheral blood.

The sequence was obtained from a male donor with ankylosing spondylitis. This chain uses TRBV19 with TRBJ2-6; TRBD1 is a possible D gene (5 bases). Specimen: blood, either unsorted or a sorted T cell fraction (not recorded which). DNA of the CDR3: TGTGCCAGTAGGTGGACAACCGGGGCCAACGTCCTGACTTTC. The encoded protein is CASRWTTGANVLTF.